These 20 T cell receptor beta chains originate from one sample sequenced in a study of vaccination and CD4 T cells after COVID-19. Sequence data for DNA of cultured CD4+ T cells were generated by the Oncomine TCR Beta short-read assay. One entry per CDR3 protein, called by TCRdb with MiXCR from the PCR reads. The table has under 25,000 distinct CDR3 sequences, 26% seen once. These TCRs' antigens remain unknown. The treatment was: roughly nine-day PBMC culture with coronavirus spike peptide pools or control peptides (ViraFEST assay). What was sequenced was cultured CD4+ T cells from blood. These receptors originate from a human donor with COVID-19.

This clonotype was seen a handful of times. This sequence joins TRBV10-3 and TRBJ2-7, with D perhaps matching TRBD2 (5 bases). The V gene lost 0 bases and the J gene lost 6 bases, with 9 bases spanning the gap. Germline CDR1 ENHRY, CDR2 SYGVKD. The CDR3 has 13 residues. CDR3: CAISESEAGEQYF. The CDR3 bases are TGTGCCATCAGTGAGTCGGAGGCTGGCGAGCAGTACTTC.

A few counts support this clonotype. The chain combines TRBV10-2 with TRBJ2-6, with a weak D call TRBD1 (5 bases). V gave up 6 bases and J gave up 0 bases, with 15 bases separating them. The CDR3 has 17 amino acids. CDR1 WSHSY and CDR2 SAAADI come from the germline V gene. The CDR3 DNA follows: TGCGCCAGCAGCGCGCAGGGTAGGAGCTCTGGGGCCAACGTCCTGACTTTC. Protein product: CASSAQGRSSGANVLTF.

The V call is TRBV7-2, the J call TRBJ1-4, with 7 bases that match TRBD1. Trimming cost V 7 bases and J 7 bases; bases outside gene matches: 9. The CDR3 extends over 14 amino acids. Germline V gene lookup returns CDR1 SGHTA and CDR2 FQGNSA. The CDR3 loop is CASNHDRVGEKLFF. The CDR3 region has the DNA TGTGCCAGCAACCACGACAGGGTGGGTGAAAAACTGTTTTTT.

V and J are TRBV4-2 and TRBJ2-5; possibly TRBD2 for D (6 bases). There are 14 residues in the CDR3. V gave up 3 bases and J gave up 5 bases, with 13 bases separating them. Germline lookup yields CDR1 LGHNA and CDR2 YNFKEQ. The CDR3 DNA reads as TGTGCCAGCAGCCAGACTAGGTTATGGGAGACCCAGTACTTC. Translation: CASSQTRLWETQYF.

A word on this clonotype: This may arise from a read error, as a much more abundant clone is one base away. This chain uses TRBV30 with TRBJ2-2; D unclear. Germline V gene lookup returns CDR1 GTSNPN and CDR2 SVGIG (reference sequence). The CDR3 runs to 15 residues. CDR3 DNA sequence: TGTGCCCGGAGTGTACGGAAAGCGAACACCGGGGAGCTGTTTTTT. Translation gives CARSVRKANTGELFF. Based on the CDR3 plus reference TRBV30 and TRBJ2-2, the full variable domain is SQTIHQWPATLVQPVGSPLSLECTVEGTSNPNLYWYRQAAGRGLQLLFYSVGIGQISSEVPQNLSASRPQDRQFILSSKKLLLSDSGFYLCARSVRKANTGELFFGEGSRLTVL.

The rearrangement links TRBV12-3 or TRBV12-4 to TRBJ1-2; tentatively, D is TRBD1 (6 bases). The CDR3 is 12 amino acids. Trimming removed 6 bases from V and 4 bases from J, with 9 bases in between. The CDR3 spells CASRPRGYGYTF. CDR3 DNA sequence: TGTGCCAGCAGACCCAGGGGCTATGGCTACACCTTC.

The V and J genes are TRBV2 and TRBJ2-5, with 10 positions matching TRBD1. Germline CDR1 reads SNHLY; CDR2 reads FYNNEI. CDR3 length: 15 amino acids. With V trimmed by 4 bases and J by 5 bases, 7 bases remained unmatched. CDR3 sequence: CASSGTGGIGETQYF. CDR3 DNA sequence: TGTGCCAGCAGTGGGACAGGGGGGATTGGGGAGACCCAGTACTTC.

This chain links TRBV5-1 with TRBJ1-1; perhaps TRBD1 as D (5 bases). This CDR3 region has 15 residues. Trimming removed 1 base from V and 5 bases from J, with 15 bases in between. Germline CDR1 and CDR2: SGHRS and YFSETQ. The CDR3 protein is CASSLTAGTVTEAFF. CDR3 nucleotide sequence: TGCGCCAGCAGCTTGACGGCCGGGACGGTTACTGAAGCTTTCTTT.

The chain uses TRBV11-2 and TRBJ2-3; D may be TRBD1 or TRBD2 (5 bases each). V was cut by 5 bases and J by 5 bases, with 20 bases left in between. This CDR3 is built from 16 residues. CDR1 is SGHAT, CDR2 FQNNGV, per germline. CDR3 protein: CASSPGLGTLLDTQYF. The DNA of the CDR3 is TGTGCCAGCAGCCCCGGGCTTGGGACCTTATTAGATACGCAGTATTTT. Full variable domain (rest looked up from reference TRBV11-2 and TRBJ2-3): EAGVAQSPRYKIIEKRQSVAFWCNPISGHATLYWYQQILGQGPKLLIQFQNNGVVDDSQLPKDRFSAERLKGVDSTLKIQPAKLEDSAVYLCASSPGLGTLLDTQYFGPGTRLTVL.

This clonotype appeared a few times. V and J are TRBV21-1 and TRBJ2-5; the DNA was not compared with TRBD1, the D call given in the table. TRBV21-1 is a listed pseudogene. There are 16 residues in the CDR3. The CDR3 DNA is TGTGCCAGCAGCAAAGTACGGGGACAGGGTTTGGAGACCCAGTACTTC. It yields the protein CASSKVRGQGLETQYF.

This clonotype was counted between two and nine times. The chain joins TRBV6-1 to TRBJ1-4; 10 bases agree with TRBD1. J gave up 5 bases and V 4 bases, and 4 bases lay outside the gene matches. Germline loops: CDR1 MNHNS, CDR2 SASEGT. This CDR3 spans 15 amino acids. The CDR3 bases are TGTGCCAGCAGTGCGGAGGGACAGGGGAATGAAAAACTGTTTTTT. Translating gives CASSAEGQGNEKLFF.

By proportion, this clonotype is medium-sized. This chain uses TRBV30 with TRBJ1-2; D gene unclear. The CDR3 has 12 residues. Germline V lookup: CDR1 GTSNPN, CDR2 SVGIG (reference sequence). Deletions cut 5 bases from V and 4 bases from J, with 11 bases between. CDR3: CAWAGTGYGYTF. In DNA form, the CDR3 reads TGTGCCTGGGCCGGAACTGGCTATGGCTACACCTTC.

With regard to this clonotype: At one of its ends the junction is not consistent with the germline gene, which may arise from a read error. The chain couples TRBV7-7 to TRBJ2-5; TRBD2 agrees at 9 bases. Germline V gene lookup returns CDR1 SSHAT and CDR2 FNYEAQ (reference sequence). The CDR3 has 16 amino acids. CDR3 sequence (DNA): TGTGCTAGCAGCTTAGTAGCTAGCGGGGCGCAAGAGACCCAGTACTTC. It yields the protein CASSLVASGAQETQYF.

This chain links TRBV5-1 with TRBJ1-1; perhaps TRBD1 as D (6 bases). The CDR3 consists of 15 residues. From germline, CDR1 is SGHRS and CDR2 YFSETQ. Trimming cost V 1 base and J 1 base, with 11 bases left between them. The DNA of the CDR3 is TGCGCCAGCAGCTTGTTAGGACAGTCGAACACTGAAGCTTTCTTT. Translation gives CASSLLGQSNTEAFF.

Regarding this clonotype: Sequence at one end of the junction differs from germline and may be a read error. V gene TRBV12-3 or TRBV12-4 combines with J gene TRBJ1-5; D is unresolved. This CDR3 comprises 15 residues. The CDR3: CAGSFGLGSNQPQHF. The CDR3 DNA follows: TGTGCCGGCAGTTTTGGTTTGGGCAGCAATCAGCCCCAGCATTTT.

The gene calls are TRBV5-1 and TRBJ1-1; D might be TRBD1 (5 bases). This CDR3 region has 14 residues. V was cut by 0 bases and J by 0 bases, with 6 bases left in between. The germline CDR1 and CDR2 sequences are SGHRS and YFSETQ. Here the CDR3 reads CASSLGGMNTEAFF. The CDR3 nucleotides read TGCGCCAGCAGCTTGGGGGGGATGAACACTGAAGCTTTCTTT.

This clonotype was counted only a few times. The genes are TRBV27 and TRBJ1-5; D ambiguous. The CDR3 sequence is 15 residues long. Germline V gene lookup returns CDR1 MNHEY and CDR2 SMNVEV (reference sequence). V lost 3 bases, J lost 7 bases, and 16 bases lay in between. CDR3 protein: CASSLLVTTGQPQHF. The DNA for the CDR3 is TGTGCCAGCAGTTTGCTGGTGACCACCGGACAGCCCCAGCATTTT.

The gene calls are TRBV2 and TRBJ1-3; TRBD1 might be the D (5 bases). CDR3 size: 16 residues. Trimming shortened V by 1 base and J by 0 bases, and 10 bases separated the two germline ends. Germline CDR1 SNHLY, CDR2 FYNNEI. This CDR3 is CASSEEGGVSGNTIYF. In nucleotides, the CDR3 is TGTGCCAGCAGTGAAGAAGGAGGGGTCTCTGGAAACACCATATATTTT.

The chain combines TRBV19 with TRBJ2-2, with TRBD1 matching over 9 bases. This CDR3 has 14 amino acids. Unmatched junction bases numbered 2, after V lost 4 bases and J lost 5 bases. The germline V gene has CDR1 LNHDA and CDR2 SQIVND (reference sequence). The CDR3 reads CASSRGQGTGELFF. The CDR3 bases are TGTGCCAGTAGTAGGGGACAGGGAACCGGGGAGCTGTTTTTT.

In this sample, this clonotype turned up a few times. The V gene is TRBV7-2, the J gene TRBJ1-1, with TRBD1 as a possible D gene (5 bases). Germline CDR1 is SGHTA and CDR2 is FQGNSA. The length of the CDR3 is 13 residues. The V end was cut by 5 bases, the J end by 6 bases, with 13 bases between. CDR3 coding DNA: TGTGCCAGCAGCCGAACTCAGGGTTCTGAAGCTTTCTTT. Residues: CASSRTQGSEAFF.